The following is a TCR beta chain sequence with its context. The antigen remains unidentified. V was clipped by 4 bases and J by 8 bases; unmatched bases: 14. The V gene's germline CDR1 is LNHDA and CDR2 SQIVND (reference sequence). The CDR3 length is 16 residues. This entry is derived from a study of cytomegalovirus exposure and HLA in healthy donors. Study-wide background: The study placed less than 90% of its 398 genotyped donors in the Caucasian-associated ancestry cluster.

Study observations and caveats: The classifier was said to identify cytomegalovirus status with high specificity and sensitivity.

A multiplex PCR was run with 60 Vbeta primers and 13 Jbeta primers. Sequencing was performed with immunoSEQ multiplex PCR; in TCRdb, only in-frame clones are kept and a portion is missing. The table shows about 110,000 clones, with roughly 70% occurring only once. Sequencing used PBMCs. V gene TRBV19 combines with J gene TRBJ2-1; 7 positions match TRBD2. This receptor was obtained from a woman between 40 and 50 years old in good health and CMV-seronegative. Here the CDR3 reads CASSTPTGGHDYEQFF. DNA of the CDR3: TGTGCCAGTAGTACCCCTACGGGAGGCCACGACTATGAGCAGTTCTTC. Complete variable domain (other parts from reference TRBV19 and TRBJ2-1): DGGITQSPKYLFRKEGQNVTLSCEQNLNHDAMYWYRQDPGQGLRLIYYSQIVNDFQKGDIAEGYSVSREKKESFPLTVTSAQKNPTAFYLCASSTPTGGHDYEQFFGPGTRLTVL.